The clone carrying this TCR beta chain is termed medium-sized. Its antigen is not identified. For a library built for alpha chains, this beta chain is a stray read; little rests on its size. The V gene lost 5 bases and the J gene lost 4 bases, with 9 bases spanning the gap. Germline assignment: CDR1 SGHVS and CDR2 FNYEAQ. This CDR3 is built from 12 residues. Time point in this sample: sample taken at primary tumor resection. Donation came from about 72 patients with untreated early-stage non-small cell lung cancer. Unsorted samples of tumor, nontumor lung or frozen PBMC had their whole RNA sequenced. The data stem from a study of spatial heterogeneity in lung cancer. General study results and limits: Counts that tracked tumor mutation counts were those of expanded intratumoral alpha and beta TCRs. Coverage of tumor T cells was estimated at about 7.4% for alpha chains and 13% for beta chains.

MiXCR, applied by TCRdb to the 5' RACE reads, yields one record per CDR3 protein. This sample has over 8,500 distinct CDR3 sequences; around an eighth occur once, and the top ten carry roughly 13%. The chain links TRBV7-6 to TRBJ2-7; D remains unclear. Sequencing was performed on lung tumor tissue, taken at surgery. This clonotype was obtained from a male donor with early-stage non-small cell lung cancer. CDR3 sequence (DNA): TGTGCCAGCAGCCCTGACGGTTACGAGCAGTACTTC. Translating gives CASSPDGYEQYF.